The next 30 T cell receptor beta chains were all read from a single sample in a study of blood T cells in healthy people across ages. PCR was performed a second time for about 7 to 11 cycles using a sample-barcoded 5' primer and a J-beta primer mix. TCRdb re-called the 5' RACE reads through MiXCR, storing one row per CDR3 protein. The sample has roughly 1,000,000 distinct CDR3 sequences; about 23% are singletons. These data also formed part of another study, on T cells of mothers and their children.

The sequencing sample was made of blood. The receptor set was obtained from a girl aged 2-10 years in good health.

The chain employs TRBV6-5 and TRBJ1-1, with TRBD1 matching 9 bases. The CDR3 length is 16 residues. The trim removed 1 base at V and 6 bases at J, leaving 9 bases unmatched. CDR1 is MNHEY, CDR2 SVGAGI, per germline. This chain's CDR3 is CASSYFFVDRGSEAFF. The CDR3 DNA reads TGTGCCAGCAGTTACTTCTTCGTGGACAGGGGCTCTGAAGCTTTCTTT.

There are a few counts of this clonotype. The chain combines TRBV2 with TRBJ2-5, with TRBD2 as a possible D gene (5 bases). The germline V gene encodes CDR1 SNHLY and CDR2 FYNNEI. The germline V and J ends were trimmed by 4 bases and 5 bases, with 14 bases remaining between them. This CDR3 comprises 14 residues. The CDR3 nucleotides are TGTGCCAGCAGTGTTTCGGGGTTCGGGGAGACCCAGTACTTC. It specifies CASSVSGFGETQYF.

This clonotype was seen more than once but under ten times. The chain carries TRBV4-3 and TRBJ2-6; D gene ambiguous. Trimming pared 0 bases from V and 1 base from J, leaving 4 bases between. The V gene's germline CDR1 is LGHNA and CDR2 YSLEER. This CDR3 contains 15 residues. CDR3 sequence reads: CASSQERSGANVLTF. DNA of the CDR3: TGCGCCAGCAGCCAAGAACGATCTGGGGCCAACGTCCTGACTTTC.

The chain couples TRBV4-3 to TRBJ2-5, with TRBD2 identical over 12 bases. The germline V gene encodes CDR1 LGHNA and CDR2 YSLEER. The CDR3 consists of 16 residues. V gave up 1 base and J gave up 5 bases; unmatched junction bases: 5. The CDR3 reads CASSQGLAGGEETQYF. CDR3 sequence (DNA): TGCGCCAGCAGCCAAGGCCTAGCGGGGGGGGAGGAGACCCAGTACTTC.

This clonotype was detected many times. The chain joins TRBV7-2 to TRBJ1-4; 7 bases align to TRBD1. V lost 5 bases and J lost 8; bases outside the gene matches: 5. The CDR3 runs to 13 residues. The germline gives CDR1 SGHTA, CDR2 FQGNSA. This CDR3 reads CASSPGQAEKLFF. For the CDR3, the DNA is TGTGCCAGCAGCCCCGGACAGGCAGAAAAACTGTTTTTT.

The rearrangement links TRBV29-1 to TRBJ2-1, with a tentative D call TRBD2 (5 bases). The CDR3 spans 12 residues. Trimming took off 6 bases at V and 8 bases at J, with 14 bases between the two ends. Germline assignment: CDR1 SQVTM and CDR2 ANQGSEA. CDR3 DNA: TGCAGCGTGGCGGAAGTAGCGTATGAGCAGTTCTTC. Translation: CSVAEVAYEQFF.

The chain combines TRBV4-1 with TRBJ2-3; the D gene is possibly TRBD2 (6 bases). Germline CDR1 and CDR2: MGHRA and YSYEKL. The ends were cut back, 1 base at V and 5 bases at J, with 13 bases in the middle. The CDR3 is made up of 15 amino acids. In nucleotides, the CDR3 is TGCGCCAGCAGCCAAGCCCACCAGGGAGGAGATACGCAGTATTTT. Residues: CASSQAHQGGDTQYF.

This clonotype was counted a few times. The rearrangement joins TRBV10-1 to TRBJ2-1; D might be TRBD1 (6 bases). Looked up from germline, CDR1 is WNHNN and CDR2 is SYGVQD (reference sequence). V was pared by 4 bases and J by 6 bases, with 16 bases between. This CDR3 has 15 residues. The CDR3 here is CASSARGVGGNEQFF. Written as DNA, the CDR3 is TGCGCCAGCAGTGCTCGAGGGGTAGGGGGCAATGAGCAGTTCTTC.

This clonotype was recorded a few times. The chain employs TRBV3-1 and TRBJ2-5; D ambiguous. The better agreement between TRBJ2-1 and the DNA end casts doubt on the J call. Germline CDR1 LGHDT, CDR2 YNNKEL (reference sequence). The CDR3 extends over 13 amino acids. The CDR3 here is CASSQDFPGEQFF. CDR3 sequence (DNA): TGTGCCAGCAGCCAAGATTTCCCCGGTGAGCAGTTCTTC.

This clonotype has more than one count but fewer than ten. The chain uses TRBV7-2 and TRBJ2-5; TRBD2 might be the D (6 bases). The DNA end favors TRBJ2-1, so the J call may be wrong. This CDR3 comprises 13 residues. Germline V gives CDR1 SGHTA, CDR2 FQGNSA. CDR3 loop: CASSPRDWGEQFF. The CDR3 DNA is TGTGCCAGCAGCCCCAGGGACTGGGGGGAGCAGTTCTTC.

This clonotype was seen a few times. This rearrangement joins TRBV29-1 to TRBJ2-7, with D uncertain. The CDR3 has 12 amino acids. V lost 7 bases, J lost 6 bases, and 16 bases lay in between. CDR1 and CDR2 from the germline V gene are SQVTM and ANQGSEA. CDR3 sequence (DNA): TGCAGCGCCGGCTATCACTTCTGCGAGCAGTACTTC. This encodes CSAGYHFCEQYF.

This clonotype turned up a few times. The rearrangement uses TRBV6-5 and TRBJ1-1; D remains ambiguous. Germline V lookup: CDR1 MNHEY, CDR2 SVGAGI. The CDR3 loop spans 14 amino acids. Trimming took off 6 bases at V and 0 bases at J, with 11 bases between the two ends. The CDR3 region has the DNA TGTGCCAGCAGGCAACAGACCCTGAACACTGAAGCTTTCTTT. It yields the protein CASRQQTLNTEAFF.

This clonotype was seen a handful of times. CDR3 nucleotides: TGTGCCAGCAGTGTCGGGGGCGCCAACTATGGCTACACCTTC. It codes for CASSVGGANYGYTF. The chain links TRBV2 to TRBJ1-2; a weak D match, TRBD1 (6 bases). The CDR3 consists of 14 residues. Germline V gene sequence: CDR1 SNHLY, CDR2 FYNNEI. Trimming cost V 4 bases and J 2 bases, with 11 bases left between them.

The chain links TRBV24-1 to TRBJ1-2, with D possibly being TRBD1 (5 bases). Germline values: CDR1 KGHDR, CDR2 SFDVKD. The CDR3 length is 14 residues. The V end was cut by 3 bases, the J end by 4 bases, with 11 bases between. The CDR3 sequence: CATSDHQGTYGYTF. CDR3 bases: TGTGCCACCAGTGATCACCAGGGTACCTATGGCTACACCTTC.

CDR3 nucleotides: TGCAGTGCTAGAGATTTGGACAGGGGACAAGAGACCCAGTACTTC. Protein: CSARDLDRGQETQYF. The chain carries TRBV20-1 and TRBJ2-5; 9 bases line up with TRBD1. The CDR3 length is 15 residues. Trimming took 0 bases from V and 2 from J; bases not matched to a gene: 4. The germline V gene has CDR1 DFQATT and CDR2 SNEGSKA (reference sequence).

The rearrangement uses TRBV14 and TRBJ2-5, with D uncertain. The end of the DNA is better explained by TRBJ2-1, so the J call may be wrong. Per germline, CDR1 SGHDN and CDR2 FVKESK. This CDR3 contains 13 residues. The CDR3 DNA reads TGTGCCAGCAGCCAAGTAGTAGTCGGTGAGCAGTTCTTC. This encodes CASSQVVVGEQFF.

The table lists this clonotype with a count of one. The rearrangement joins TRBV7-9 to TRBJ1-2; D is undetermined. With 0 bases removed from V and 8 bases from J, the gap between germline ends came to 13 bases. Germline lookup yields CDR1 SEHNR and CDR2 FQNEAQ (reference sequence). The CDR3 totals 14 residues. CDR3 amino acids: CASSLAGREGGYTF. The CDR3 bases are TGTGCCAGCAGCTTAGCCGGGCGGGAGGGCGGCTACACCTTC. The full variable domain, completed using reference TRBV7-9 and TRBJ1-2, is DTGVSQNPRHKITKRGQNVTFRCDPISEHNRLYWYRQTLGQGPEFLTYFQNEAQLEKSRLLSDRFSAERPKGSFSTLEIQRTEQGDSAMYLCASSLAGREGGYTFGSGTRLTVV.

This clonotype has a handful of counts. V usage is TRBV20-1 and J usage is TRBJ2-5, with unresolved D. The V end lost 2 bases, the J end lost 5 bases, and 12 bases lay between the germline ends. Germline values: CDR1 DFQATT, CDR2 SNEGSKA (reference sequence). The CDR3 loop spans 13 amino acids. Here the CDR3 reads CSARFSNEETQYF. The CDR3 DNA sequence: TGCAGTGCTAGATTCTCTAATGAGGAGACCCAGTACTTC.

The J gene is TRBJ2-1, the V gene TRBV4-1; 9 bases are shared with TRBD2. V shed 0 bases, J shed 8 bases, and the junction held 2 bases outside the gene matches. CDR1 is MGHRA and CDR2 is YSYEKL in the germline V gene. The CDR3 covers 14 residues. CDR3 residues: CASSQDRGGDEQFF. In nucleotides, the CDR3 is TGCGCCAGCAGCCAAGATCGCGGGGGGGATGAGCAGTTCTTC.

V is TRBV10-1 and J is TRBJ2-1; D possibly uses TRBD1 or TRBD2 (5 bases each). V was shortened by 3 bases and J by 6 bases, with 6 bases between the two germline ends. Germline CDR1 and CDR2: WNHNN and SYGVQD (reference sequence). This CDR3 spans 12 amino acids. The CDR3 is CASSDGANEQFF. The CDR3 DNA is TGCGCCAGCAGTGACGGGGCCAATGAGCAGTTCTTC.

In this sample, this clonotype turned up a few times. The chain joins TRBV7-2 to TRBJ1-2, with 8 bases that match TRBD1. The V and J ends lost 8 bases and 3 bases, in that order; junction bases with no gene match: 8. The V gene's germline CDR1 is SGHTA and CDR2 FQGNSA. The CDR3 is made up of 14 amino acids. CDR3 DNA: TGTGCCAGCCCTTTGACAGGGGCTTACTATGGCTACACCTTC. This gives the protein CASPLTGAYYGYTF.

This chain links TRBV29-1 with TRBJ2-3, with 12 bases that match TRBD2. The CDR3 has 13 residues. The V and J ends lost 5 bases and 6 bases, in that order; junction bases with no gene match: 3. Germline values: CDR1 SQVTM, CDR2 ANQGSEA. The CDR3 reads CSVRLAGDDTQYF. The CDR3 coding sequence is TGCAGCGTTCGACTAGCGGGAGACGATACGCAGTATTTT.

In the case of this clonotype: One base away lies a much larger clone, so this may be a sequencing read error. The chain has TRBV7-6 and TRBJ2-3; no definite D call. Germline CDR1 and CDR2: SGHVS and FNYEAQ. The CDR3 spans 14 residues. Trimming left V 5 bases short and J 5 bases short, with 14 bases between. CDR3 DNA: TGTGCCAGCAGCGTCCCTGGGGTCCGAGATACGCAGTATTTT. Its protein product is CASSVPGVRDTQYF.

The chain links TRBV6-5 to TRBJ2-1; 7 bases are a match to TRBD1. Germline V CDR1 and CDR2: MNHEY, SVGAGI. The junction had 9 bases not matched to a gene; V was cut back by 4 bases and J by 6 bases. This CDR3 has 15 residues. The CDR3 sequence: CASSSAYRGSNEQFF. CDR3 in DNA: TGTGCCAGCAGTTCGGCTTACAGGGGAAGCAATGAGCAGTTCTTC.

This clonotype was seen only a few times. The rearrangement joins TRBV7-3 to TRBJ2-1, with D perhaps matching TRBD1 or TRBD2 (5 bases each). Germline assignment: CDR1 SGHTA and CDR2 FQGTGA. Deletions cut 0 bases from V and 1 base from J, with 10 bases between. This CDR3 contains 16 residues. DNA of the CDR3: TGTGCCAGCAGCTTAACGGGGGTACTTTCCTACAATGAGCAGTTCTTC. Its translation is CASSLTGVLSYNEQFF.

With respect to this clonotype: Given the absence of the conserved phenylalanine or tryptophan at the CDR3 end, a read error is likely. V gene TRBV6-1 combines with J gene TRBJ2-1; D might be TRBD1 (5 bases). Germline assignment: CDR1 MNHNS and CDR2 SASEGT. The CDR3 consists of 15 residues. Deletions cut 2 bases from V and 1 base from J, with 9 bases between. DNA of the CDR3: TGTGCCAGCAGTGAATTAAGGGGTTCCTACAATGAGCAGTTCCTC. It is translated as CASSELRGSYNEQFL.

There are a few counts of this clonotype. The rearrangement uses TRBV4-2 and TRBJ2-1; TRBD1 might be the D (6 bases). Germline V gene sequence: CDR1 LGHNA, CDR2 YNFKEQ. Trimming removed 5 bases from V and 1 base from J, with 15 bases in between. CDR3 size: 16 residues. CDR3 in amino acids: CASSGRKGESYNEQFF. The CDR3 DNA reads as TGTGCCAGCAGCGGACGGAAGGGGGAGTCCTACAATGAGCAGTTCTTC.

V usage is TRBV4-3 and J usage is TRBJ2-5; D gene unclear. The end of the DNA fits TRBJ2-7 better, so the J call may be wrong. The CDR3 length is 15 residues. Germline V CDR1 and CDR2: LGHNA, YSLEER. CDR3 in DNA: TGCGCCAGCAGCCAAGATGTCGGGCCCCACTACGAGCAGTACTTC. It codes for CASSQDVGPHYEQYF.

The rearrangement uses TRBV3-1 and TRBJ2-1; D is uncertain. Germline V gene sequence: CDR1 LGHDT, CDR2 YNNKEL (reference sequence). The CDR3 covers 15 residues. V lost 0 bases to trimming and J lost 2 bases, with 8 bases between them. The CDR3 DNA follows: TGTGCCAGCAGCCAAGATACTGGCACCTACAATGAGCAGTTCTTC. As protein: CASSQDTGTYNEQFF.

The sample holds a few counts of this clonotype. This rearrangement joins TRBV11-2 to TRBJ2-3; D unresolved. Trimming cost V 4 bases and J 1 base, with 12 bases left between them. The CDR3 has 15 residues. Germline assignment: CDR1 SGHAT and CDR2 FQNNGV. As DNA, the CDR3 is TGTGCCAGCAGCTCTTCTTCTGTCCGCACAGATACGCAGTATTTT. This translates into CASSSSSVRTDTQYF.